Described below is a single TCR beta chain sequence and its context. A multiplex PCR was run with 60 Vbeta primers and 13 Jbeta primers. Profiling relied on immunoSEQ multiplex PCR, and the TCRdb table lists in-frame clones only, not all of them. The sample lists about 200,000 clones, 82% seen once, with less than 3.5% in the top ten. These data originate in a study of cytomegalovirus exposure and HLA in healthy donors. The CDR3 length is 18 residues. Unmatched junction bases numbered 20, after V lost 5 bases and J lost 10 bases. Germline V gene data show CDR1 as SGHAT and CDR2 as FQDESV (reference sequence).

The V gene is TRBV11-1, the J gene TRBJ2-1, with 10 bases that match TRBD2. The receptor comes from a woman aged 40 to 50 in good health and CMV-seronegative. Sequencing input: PBMCs. The CDR3 region is CASSPGLWFEREGGEQFF. The DNA of the CDR3 is TGTGCCAGCAGCCCGGGGTTGTGGTTTGAGCGGGAGGGCGGGGAGCAGTTCTTC.